This entry is about one TCR beta chain. The data are from a study of cytomegalovirus exposure and HLA in healthy donors. Study in general: Earlier sequencing of some 190 million T cells yielded approximately 120 million unique TCR beta sequences.

At sampling all donors were nominally healthy, likely with unrecorded immune exposures. Germline loops: CDR1 SGHRS, CDR2 YFSETQ. There are 16 residues in the CDR3. The V end was cut by 1 base, the J end by 5 bases, with 18 bases between. The PCR was carried out with 60 Vbeta primers and 13 Jbeta primers. Clones were sequenced by immunoSEQ multiplex PCR, and TCRdb holds only the in-frame ones, with some missing. The sample yields some 180,000 clones, around 74% seen once. The receptor's source is a male donor in good health and CMV-seronegative. V is TRBV5-1 and J is TRBJ2-5; D perhaps matches TRBD2 (5 bases). The sequenced material came from PBMCs. CDR3 loop: CASSLFTATTGETQYF. The CDR3, as DNA: TGCGCCAGCAGCTTGTTTACAGCCACAACGGGGGAGACCCAGTACTTC. The full variable domain, with the rest looked up from reference TRBV5-1 and TRBJ2-5, is KAGVTQTPRYLIKTRGQQVTLSCSPISGHRSVSWYQQTPGQGLQFLFEYFSETQRNKGNFPGRFSGRQFSNSRSEMNVSTLELGDSALYLCASSLFTATTGETQYFGPGTRLLVL.